These 8 T cell receptor beta chains share one sample of origin, sequenced in a study of TIL therapy for anti-PD-1-resistant metastatic lung cancer. This sample's time point: pre-treatment sample, taken before nivolumab and TIL therapy. The libraries were made with immunoSEQ v3. Assay used: immunoSEQ multiplex PCR; TCRdb lists only in-frame clones, some missing. Among tens of thousands of clones, about 73% were seen once, and the ten largest hold about 1.8%. Sequenced here: blood, sampled at baseline. The receptors stem from a person aged 25-80 years with non-small cell lung cancer.

The V gene is TRBV5-6, the J gene TRBJ2-5, with TRBD2 identical over 12 bases. J gave up 5 bases and V 5 bases, and 10 bases lay outside the gene matches. Germline CDR1 SGHDT, CDR2 YYEEEE. The CDR3 is 16 residues long. The CDR3 here is CASRLTTSGSWETQYF. The CDR3, as DNA: TGTGCCAGCAGATTGACGACTAGCGGGAGTTGGGAGACCCAGTACTTC.

The gene calls are TRBV12-5 and TRBJ1-1; TRBD1 aligns across 7 bases. The germline CDR1 and CDR2 sequences are LGHNT and FRNRAP. The CDR3 length is 16 residues. After removal of 1 base from V and 4 bases from J, the junction contained 9 bases not matched to a gene. CDR3 bases: TGTGCTAGTGGTTTGGCTGAGGGGGCGCGTAGCACTGAAGCTTTCTTT. Amino acid sequence: CASGLAEGARSTEAFF.

V and J are TRBV27 and TRBJ2-3; D gene unclear. The length of the CDR3 is 15 residues. Germline CDR1 is MNHEY and CDR2 is SMNVEV (reference sequence). V lost 4 bases and J 2 bases, leaving 13 bases between the germline ends. The CDR3 is CASSSLPPPTDTQYF. Written as DNA, the CDR3 is TGTGCCAGCAGTTCTCTTCCCCCACCCACAGATACGCAGTATTTT.

V is TRBV5-1 and J is TRBJ2-7; D gene ambiguous. The germline gives CDR1 SGHRS, CDR2 YFSETQ. The V end was cut by 0 bases, the J end by 0 bases, with 10 bases between. The CDR3 length is 15 residues. This CDR3 is CASSLATGSSYEQYF. CDR3 DNA: TGCGCCAGCAGCTTGGCCACCGGGTCCTCCTACGAGCAGTACTTC.

This clone has more than one count but fewer than ten. CDR3 protein: CASSSPGQGSGNTIYF. CDR3 nucleotide sequence: TGTGCCAGCAGTTCTCCGGGACAGGGTTCTGGAAACACCATATATTTT. The V call is TRBV28, the J call TRBJ1-3; 9 nucleotides align to TRBD1. J gave up 1 base and V 4 bases, and 5 bases lay outside the gene matches. Germline values: CDR1 MDHEN, CDR2 SYDVKM. This CDR3 spans 16 amino acids.

A few counts support this clone. The V call is TRBV30, the J call TRBJ1-5; tentative D call: TRBD1 (5 bases). V was clipped by 6 bases and J by 4 bases, with 13 bases between them. The CDR3 has 13 amino acids. The germline V gene has CDR1 GTSNPN and CDR2 SVGIG (reference sequence). CDR3 in amino acids: CACNKEGNQPQHF. The DNA of the CDR3 is TGTGCCTGCAATAAGGAGGGGAATCAGCCCCAGCATTTT.

The V call is TRBV28, the J call TRBJ2-7; D is ambiguous. The CDR3 sequence is 11 residues long. V was clipped by 1 base and J by 5 bases, with 3 bases between them. Germline V gene data show CDR1 as MDHEN and CDR2 as SYDVKM. CDR3 residues: CASSLSHEQYF. DNA for the CDR3: TGTGCCAGCAGTTTATCCCACGAGCAGTACTTC.

This clone showed up just once. This chain joins TRBV30 and TRBJ1-3; D is perhaps TRBD1 (5 bases). Trimming took 4 bases from V and 4 from J, leaving 8 bases between them. The germline V gene has CDR1 GTSNPN and CDR2 SVGIG (reference sequence). There are 12 residues in the CDR3. CDR3 sequence reads: CAWKGLGNTIYF. In DNA, the CDR3 is TGTGCCTGGAAGGGACTGGGAAACACCATATATTTT.